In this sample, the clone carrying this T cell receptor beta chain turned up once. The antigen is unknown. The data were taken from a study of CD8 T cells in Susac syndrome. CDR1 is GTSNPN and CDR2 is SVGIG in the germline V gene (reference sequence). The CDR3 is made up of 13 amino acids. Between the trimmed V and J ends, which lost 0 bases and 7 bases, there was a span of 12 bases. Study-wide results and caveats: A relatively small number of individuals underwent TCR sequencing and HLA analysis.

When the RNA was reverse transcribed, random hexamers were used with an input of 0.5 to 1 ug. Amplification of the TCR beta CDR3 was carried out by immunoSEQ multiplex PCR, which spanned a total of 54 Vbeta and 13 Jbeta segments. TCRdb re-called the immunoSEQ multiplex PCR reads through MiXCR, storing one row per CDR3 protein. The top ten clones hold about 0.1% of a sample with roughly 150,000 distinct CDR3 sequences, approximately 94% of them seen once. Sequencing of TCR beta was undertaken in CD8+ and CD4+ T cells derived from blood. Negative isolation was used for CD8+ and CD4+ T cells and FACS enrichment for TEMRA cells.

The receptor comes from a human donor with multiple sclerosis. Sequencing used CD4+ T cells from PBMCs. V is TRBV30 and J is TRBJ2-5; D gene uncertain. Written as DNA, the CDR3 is TGTGCCTGGAGTGTACCTTCAAGGTGGACCCAGTACTTC. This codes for CAWSVPSRWTQYF.